This T cell receptor (beta chain) was documented in a study of a mutant IDH1 vaccine in newly diagnosed glioma. Overall study context: Patients received vaccination from 4-6 weeks after radiotherapy alone, or with temozolomide cycles. Previous care, which was radiotherapy, temozolomide, or both, most often involved both.

Details on this clone: The antigen is unknown.

Time point in this sample: week 5, during vaccination. Every single dose of the vaccine, 300 ug of mutant IDH1 20-mer peptide, came with topical imiquimod. The study enrolled donors with new WHO grade 3 or 4 IDH1-mutant, ATRX-lost astrocytomas. The CDR3 spans 15 residues. With 3 bases removed from V and 6 bases from J, the gap between germline ends came to 18 bases. CDR1 KGHSH and CDR2 LQKENI come from the germline V gene. Here immunoSEQ multiplex PCR was the method, and the copy in TCRdb shows in-frame clones only, minus some. The table shows 35,000 to 45,000 clones, with roughly 92% occurring only once.

Sequencing was performed on PBMCs, taken from a glioma patient whose treatment included an IDH1 peptide vaccine. This receptor was obtained from a man in his fifties or sixties with glioma. The chain uses TRBV18 and TRBJ2-7; the D gene is possibly TRBD1 (6 bases). CDR3 amino acids: CASSPPTGQPGEQYF. The DNA for the CDR3 is TGTGCCAGCTCACCCCCGACAGGACAACCGGGCGAGCAGTACTTC.